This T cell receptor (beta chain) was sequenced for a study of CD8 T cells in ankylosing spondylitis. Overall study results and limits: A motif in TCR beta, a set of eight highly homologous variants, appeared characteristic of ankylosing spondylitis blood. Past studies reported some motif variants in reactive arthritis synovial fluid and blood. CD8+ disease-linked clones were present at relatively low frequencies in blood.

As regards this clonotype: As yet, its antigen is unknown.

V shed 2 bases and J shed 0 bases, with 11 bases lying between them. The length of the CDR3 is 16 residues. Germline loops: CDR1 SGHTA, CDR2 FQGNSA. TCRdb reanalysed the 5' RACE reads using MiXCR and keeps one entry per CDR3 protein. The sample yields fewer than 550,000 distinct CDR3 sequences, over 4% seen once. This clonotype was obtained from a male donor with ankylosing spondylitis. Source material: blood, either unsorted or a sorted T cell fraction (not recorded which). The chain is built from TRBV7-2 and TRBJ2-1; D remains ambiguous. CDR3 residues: CASSLQPHLSYNEQFF. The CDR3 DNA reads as TGTGCCAGCAGCTTACAACCCCATCTCTCCTACAATGAGCAGTTCTTC.